The 18 T cell receptor beta chains below come from one sample, sequenced in a study of shared clonotypes between healthy human individuals. Produced via immunoSEQ multiplex PCR; TCRdb's table is partial and in-frame only. The sample records about 460,000 clones, approximately 77% being singletons. The sample was PBMCs. These TCRs come from a woman aged 40 to 55 in good health. Some clones in this sample may be carry-over from other donors' samples.

The chain joins TRBV29-1 to TRBJ2-5; the match to TRBD2 covers 9 bases. V trimming: 0 bases; J trimming: 5 bases; junction bases outside the gene matches: 7. This CDR3 is 15 amino acids long. The germline V gene encodes CDR1 SQVTM and CDR2 ANQGSEA. The CDR3 DNA is TGCAGCGTTGAAGATCGGGCGGGAGGGCCTGAGACCCAGTACTTC. Its translation is CSVEDRAGGPETQYF.

This chain uses TRBV19 with TRBJ2-7; D gene unclear. The ends were cut back, 1 base at V and 2 bases at J, with 12 bases in the middle. Germline-derived CDR1 and CDR2 are LNHDA and SQIVND (reference sequence). The CDR3 has 15 residues. As DNA, the CDR3 is TGTGCCAGTAGTATAGCCATCTCAGGAACCTACGAGCAGTACTTC. It is translated as CASSIAISGTYEQYF.

The genes are TRBV5-4 and TRBJ2-1, with 9 bases identical to TRBD2. From germline, CDR1 is SGHNT and CDR2 YYREEE (reference sequence). J lost 8 bases, V lost 2 bases, and 8 bases had no gene match. This CDR3 spans 15 amino acids. CDR3 region: CASSLTSGWSDEQFF. The CDR3 region has the DNA TGTGCCAGCAGCTTAACTAGCGGGTGGAGCGATGAGCAGTTCTTC. The full variable domain, with the rest looked up from reference TRBV5-4 and TRBJ2-1, is ETGVTQSPTHLIKTRGQQVTLRCSSQSGHNTVSWYQQALGQGPQFIFQYYREEENGRGNFPPRFSGLQFPNYSSELNVNALELDDSALYLCASSLTSGWSDEQFFGPGTRLTVL.

The chain carries TRBV29-1 and TRBJ2-1; unclear D gene. CDR1 is SQVTM and CDR2 is ANQGSEA in the germline V gene. CDR3 length: 12 residues. Trimming pared 6 bases from V and 5 bases from J, leaving 11 bases between. This CDR3 reads CSVGRADNEQFF. The CDR3, as DNA: TGCAGCGTCGGCCGGGCCGACAATGAGCAGTTCTTC.

This clone was detected only once. J is TRBJ2-7 and V is TRBV5-4; D unresolved. V lost 2 bases to trimming and J lost 4 bases, with 7 bases between them. Germline V gene data show CDR1 as SGHNT and CDR2 as YYREEE (reference sequence). The CDR3 contains 12 residues. The CDR3 bases are TGTGCCAGCAGCTTCGTAGGATACGAGCAGTACTTC. Translation gives CASSFVGYEQYF.

Note on this clone: A read error is the likely source, as a far larger clone sits one nucleotide away. The chain is built from TRBV29-1 and TRBJ2-1; weak D call: TRBD1 (5 bases). The V gene's germline CDR1 is SQVTM and CDR2 ANQGSEA. The CDR3 is made up of 14 amino acids. The chain's CDR3 is CGVLLGRKYNEQFF. Written as DNA, the CDR3 is TGCGGCGTTCTGTTGGGGCGCAAGTACAATGAGCAGTTCTTC.

Turning to this clone: The junction and the germline gene differ at one end; a read error may be behind it. The J gene is TRBJ2-1, the V gene TRBV10-3, with TRBD2 matching 12 bases. Germline V gives CDR1 ENHRY, CDR2 SYGVKD. This CDR3 spans 17 amino acids. In nucleotides, the CDR3 is TGTGCCATCAGGAACTACCAACCGGGACTAGCGGGCAATGGGCAGTTCTTC. The encoded protein is CAIRNYQPGLAGNGQFF.

V gene TRBV19 combines with J gene TRBJ2-7, with TRBD1 identical over 7 bases. J was trimmed by 1 base and V by 6 bases; bases with no gene match: 6. CDR3 length: 14 amino acids. Germline V gene data show CDR1 as LNHDA and CDR2 as SQIVND (reference sequence). The CDR3 nucleotides read TGTGCCAGTAGCCATCAGGGGGTATCCTACGAGCAGTACTTC. Its translation is CASSHQGVSYEQYF.

Comments on this clone: At one boundary the junction diverges from the germline segment, which might be a read error. The V call is TRBV27, the J call TRBJ2-1; D unresolved. CDR1 and CDR2 from the germline V gene are MNHEY and SMNVEV (reference sequence). This CDR3 is built from 11 residues. DNA for the CDR3: TGTGCCAGCAGTTTATCGCGAGAGCTGTTCTTC. This translates into CASSLSRELFF.

A word on this clone: The sample holds other DNA sequences that translate to the same CDR3. J is TRBJ1-1 and V is TRBV5-1; D gene unclear. CDR1 is SGHRS and CDR2 is YFSETQ in the germline V gene. Trimming removed 0 bases from V and 1 base from J, with 7 bases in between. There are 14 residues in the CDR3. The CDR3 nucleotides are TGCGCCAGCAGCTTGGTAGGGCAGAACACTGAAGCTTTCTTT. Amino acid sequence: CASSLVGQNTEAFF.

This rearrangement joins TRBV30 to TRBJ2-1, with D tentatively TRBD1 (7 bases). Deletions cut 6 bases from V and 9 bases from J, with 15 bases between. Germline CDR1 reads GTSNPN; CDR2 reads SVGIG (reference sequence). CDR3 length: 12 residues. CDR3 sequence (DNA): TGTGCCTGTCTTAGACAGGGAGGTGAGCAGTTCTTC. This translates into CACLRQGGEQFF.

Points on this clone: Other DNA sequences from this sample encode an identical CDR3 as well. J is TRBJ2-6 and V is TRBV19; no reliable D call. The ends were cut back, 5 bases at V and 2 bases at J, with 10 bases in the middle. The CDR3 length is 15 residues. The germline gives CDR1 LNHDA, CDR2 SQIVND (reference sequence). CDR3 nucleotides: TGTGCCAGTAGTCTGCCAGGAGCTGGGGCCAACGTCCTGACTTTC. Amino acid sequence: CASSLPGAGANVLTF.

This clone has more than one count but fewer than ten. This chain connects TRBV7-2 to TRBJ2-7, with 11 bases aligning to TRBD1. Germline CDR1 and CDR2: SGHTA and FQGNSA. V was pared by 5 bases and J by 5 bases, with 2 bases of the junction left unmatched. CDR3 length: 13 amino acids. CDR3 coding DNA: TGTGCCAGCAGCGGACAGGGGGCCAACGAGCAGTACTTC. Translation gives CASSGQGANEQYF. The whole variable domain, filled in from reference TRBV7-2 and TRBJ2-7, reads GAGVSQSPSNKVTEKGKDVELRCDPISGHTALYWYRQSLGQGLEFLIYFQGNSAPDKSGLPSDRFSAERTGGSVSTLTIQRTQQEDSAVYLCASSGQGANEQYFGPGTRLTVT.

This clone was observed once. The V call is TRBV19, the J call TRBJ2-7, with 8 bases fitting TRBD1. Germline-derived CDR1 and CDR2 are LNHDA and SQIVND (reference sequence). J was trimmed by 2 bases and V by 5 bases; bases with no gene match: 8. CDR3 length: 15 amino acids. CDR3 loop: CASSLPGQAAYEQYF. The CDR3 DNA reads as TGTGCCAGTAGTCTCCCGGGACAGGCGGCCTACGAGCAGTACTTC.

Regarding this clone: The likely explanation is a read error, given a far larger clone one base away. The V and J genes are TRBV15 and TRBJ2-7; D is uncertain. There are 15 residues in the CDR3. Trimming took off 0 bases at V and 6 bases at J, with 15 bases between the two ends. CDR1 and CDR2 (germline): LNHNV, YYDKDF (reference sequence). The CDR3 coding sequence is TGTGCCACCAGCAGAGATCGAGGCGGTAGGCGCGAGCAGTACTTC. This encodes CATSRDRGGRREQYF.

Concerning this clone itself: The sample holds other DNA sequences that translate to the same CDR3. The V and J genes are TRBV19 and TRBJ2-6; D possibly corresponds to TRBD1 (6 bases). V shed 6 bases and J shed 4 bases, with 13 bases lying between them. Germline CDR1 LNHDA, CDR2 SQIVND (reference sequence). CDR3 size: 15 residues. CDR3 sequence reads: CASSPRGSGANVLTF. The CDR3 coding sequence is TGTGCCAGTAGCCCTAGGGGGTCCGGGGCCAACGTCCTGACTTTC.

The chain is built from TRBV28 and TRBJ2-1, with D tentatively TRBD2 (6 bases). The CDR3 consists of 12 residues. V shed 1 base and J shed 8 bases, with 6 bases lying between them. Germline-derived CDR1 and CDR2 are MDHEN and SYDVKM. The CDR3 coding sequence is TGTGCCAGCAGTTTATTAGCGGATGAGCAGTTCTTC. This sequence encodes CASSLLADEQFF. Drawing the rest from reference TRBV28 and TRBJ2-1, the complete variable domain is DVKVTQSSRYLVKRTGEKVFLECVQDMDHENMFWYRQDPGLGLRLIYFSYDVKMKEKGDIPEGYSVSREKKERFSLILESASTNQTSMYLCASSLLADEQFFGPGTRLTVL.

This clone was picked up a small number of times. The rearrangement links TRBV5-8 to TRBJ2-7; no definite D call. V was trimmed by 3 bases and J by 4 bases, leaving 29 bases between them. Looked up from germline, CDR1 is SGHTS and CDR2 is YDEGEE. The CDR3 consists of 19 residues. CDR3 nucleotide sequence: TGTGCCAGCAGCTCTGGACCGAGGACGGCCATTTGGGGTTTGTACGAGCAGTACTTC. Protein sequence: CASSSGPRTAIWGLYEQYF.